In its sample, the clone carrying this TCR beta chain was seen many times. Its antigen is unknown. This sample is drawn from a study of blood T cells in healthy people across ages. Study-wide results and limits: Long-lived donors exceeded aged donors in naive CD4+ cells and diversity. It was not known whether donors were CMV positive (a possible confounder of expanded clonotype changes).

The germline gives CDR1 LNHNV, CDR2 YYDKDF (reference sequence). The CDR3 is made up of 15 amino acids. After removal of 0 bases from V and 1 base from J, the junction contained 1 base not matched to a gene. Primed by a sample-barcoded 5' primer and a J-beta primer mix, a second PCR proceeded for about 6 to 11 cycles. Every single cDNA molecule received a tag from a template-switch adaptor with 12 random nucleotides. One entry per CDR3 protein, called by TCRdb with MiXCR from the 5' RACE reads. The sample consists of approximately 810,000 distinct CDR3 sequences, under 40% of them appearing once. Each donor gave 9 to 10 milliliters of peripheral blood.

The chain recombines TRBV15 with TRBJ2-5, with 8 bases that match TRBD2. The sequence was collected from a man between 18 and 35 years old in good health. The material sequenced was blood. The CDR3 spells CATSRDGTSQETQYF. The CDR3 bases are TGTGCCACCAGCAGAGATGGGACTAGCCAAGAGACCCAGTACTTC.